Sequencing of this T cell receptor beta chain was carried out in a study of post-analysis software for immune sequencing data. Findings and caveats of the study: A handful of TRBV segments appeared more often in patients than in controls, and TRBV5-6, TRBV5-1 and TRBV20-1 were among these.

Built from TCR beta cDNA, the libraries had unique molecular identifiers in them. TCRdb re-derived calls from the PCR reads in MiXCR, one entry per CDR3 protein. This sample yields 650,000 to 850,000 distinct CDR3 sequences, of which about 57% are seen a single time; around 4.5% belongs to the top ten. This clonotype showed up just a few times. Its antigen remains unknown. Germline loops: CDR1 MNHEY, CDR2 SVGEGT. This CDR3 contains 14 residues. The ends were cut back, 6 bases at V and 7 bases at J, with 16 bases in the middle. Sequenced: blood. This receptor was obtained from a girl between 5 and 17 years old with multiple sclerosis. The V gene is TRBV6-2 or TRBV6-3, the J gene TRBJ1-5, with no clear D. CDR3 residues: CASSPIRANQPQHF. For the CDR3, the DNA is TGTGCCAGCAGCCCTATCCGGGCCAACCAGCCCCAGCATTTT.